This T cell receptor beta chain was recovered during a study of PD-1 blockade in classical Hodgkin lymphoma. Here immunoSEQ multiplex PCR was the method, and the copy in TCRdb shows in-frame clones only, minus some. The table has under 130,000 clones, approximately 89% seen once. Time point meaning: cycle 4 day 1 (C4D1), after around six weeks of nivolumab. Every patient had relapsed following autologous stem cell transplantation, and cohorts differed in brentuximab vedotin exposure. The CDR3 contains 13 residues. CDR1 and CDR2 from the germline V gene are WSHSY and SAAADI. J gave up 8 bases and V 6 bases, and 8 bases lay outside the gene matches.

The chain recombines TRBV10-2 with TRBJ1-2; 8 nucleotides agree with TRBD1. This TCR was recovered from a human donor with classical Hodgkin lymphoma. Material: peripheral blood mononuclear cells (PBMCs), obtained before the fourth cycle of nivolumab. Here the CDR3 reads CASSDQGARGYTF. The DNA of the CDR3 is TGCGCCAGCAGCGATCAGGGGGCTCGGGGCTACACCTTC.